The clone carrying this T cell receptor (beta chain) was seen repeatedly, ten times or more. The data belong to a study of low-dose radiotherapy and immunotherapy resistance in tumors. Across the study: A total of 13 Gy over 26 weeks was given to Cohort 2 as 1 Gy per fraction every two weeks. The regimen for patients comprised intravenous nivolumab 240 mg every two weeks plus intravenous ipilimumab 1 mg/kg every six weeks.

Time point meaning: after trial treatment. Noted treatment: LDRT plus nivolumab, ipilimumab, low-dose cyclophosphamide and aspirin (RACIN trial). Advanced solid tumors without tumor-infiltrating lymphocytes were required for inclusion. The V end lost 2 bases, the J end lost 5 bases, and 13 bases lay between the germline ends. The CDR3 extends over 14 amino acids. The germline CDR1 and CDR2 sequences are MDHEN and SYDVKM. Primers used for first-strand cDNA, a TRAV- and TRBV-specific set, covered both alpha and beta chains. TCR amplification used about 20 PCR cycles, a constant-region primer and a V-primer adapter. TCRdb passed the reads through MiXCR, listing each CDR3 protein once. The table records some 40,000 distinct CDR3 sequences, less than 25% of them present only once.

This specimen was PBMCs, taken after low-dose radiotherapy plus immunotherapy. The chain is built from TRBV28 and TRBJ2-7, with D maybe TRBD1 (6 bases). The receptor comes from a female donor with ovarian cancer. The CDR3 nucleotides read TGTGCCAGCAGTTTAGGAGGAACAGGGCACGAGCAGTACTTC. Amino acids: CASSLGGTGHEQYF.